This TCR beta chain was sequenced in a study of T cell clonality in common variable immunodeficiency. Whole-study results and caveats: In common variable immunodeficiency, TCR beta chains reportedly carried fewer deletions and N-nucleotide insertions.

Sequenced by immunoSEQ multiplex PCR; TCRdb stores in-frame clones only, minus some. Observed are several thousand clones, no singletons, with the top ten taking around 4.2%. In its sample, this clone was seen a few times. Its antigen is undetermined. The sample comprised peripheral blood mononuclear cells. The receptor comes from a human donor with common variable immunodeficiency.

CDR3 protein: CASSPMASGNTIYF. CDR3 DNA (partial): TGTGCCAGTAGTCCGATGGCATCTGGAAACACC. The chain links TRBV19 to TRBJ1-3; no clear D. The DNA ends 3 residues before the CDR3 does, and the rest of the CDR3 is filled in from the germline J gene. Germline CDR1 and CDR2: LNHDA and SQIVND (reference sequence). V lost 5 bases and J 1 base, leaving 9 bases between the germline ends. The CDR3 spans 14 residues.